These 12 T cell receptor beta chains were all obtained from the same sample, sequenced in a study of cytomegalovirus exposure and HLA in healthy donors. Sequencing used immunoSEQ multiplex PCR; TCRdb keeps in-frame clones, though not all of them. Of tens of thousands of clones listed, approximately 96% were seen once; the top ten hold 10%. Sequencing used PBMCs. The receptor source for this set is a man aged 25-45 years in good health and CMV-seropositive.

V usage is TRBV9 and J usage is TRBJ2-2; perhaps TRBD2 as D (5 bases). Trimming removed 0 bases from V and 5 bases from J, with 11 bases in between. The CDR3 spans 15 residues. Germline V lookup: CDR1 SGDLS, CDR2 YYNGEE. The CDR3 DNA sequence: TGTGCCAGCAGCGTAGGAACGGGGTTAACCGGGGAGCTGTTTTTT. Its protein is CASSVGTGLTGELFF.

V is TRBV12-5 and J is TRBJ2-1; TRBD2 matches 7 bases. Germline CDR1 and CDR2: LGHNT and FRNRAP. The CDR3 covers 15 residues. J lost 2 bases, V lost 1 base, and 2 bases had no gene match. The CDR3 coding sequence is TGTGCTAGTGGTTTGGGACTAGCTACCTACAATGAGCAGTTCTTC. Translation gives CASGLGLATYNEQFF.

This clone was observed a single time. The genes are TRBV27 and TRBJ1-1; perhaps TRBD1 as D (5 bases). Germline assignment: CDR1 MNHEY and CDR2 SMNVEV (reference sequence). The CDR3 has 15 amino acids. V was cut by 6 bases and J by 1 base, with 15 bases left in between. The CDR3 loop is CASSRPGGGNTEAFF. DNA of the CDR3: TGTGCCAGCAGCCGACCCGGGGGAGGGAACACTGAAGCTTTCTTT.

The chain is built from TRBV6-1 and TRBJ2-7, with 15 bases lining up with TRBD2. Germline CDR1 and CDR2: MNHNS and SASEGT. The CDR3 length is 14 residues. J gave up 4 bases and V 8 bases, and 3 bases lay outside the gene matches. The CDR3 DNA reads TGTGCCAGCCGGACTAGCGGGAGGGGTTACGAGCAGTACTTC. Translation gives CASRTSGRGYEQYF.

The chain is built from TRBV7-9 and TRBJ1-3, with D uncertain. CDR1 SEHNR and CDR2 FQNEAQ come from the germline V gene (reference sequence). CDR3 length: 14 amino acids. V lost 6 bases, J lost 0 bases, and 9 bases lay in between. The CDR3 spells CASRLGSSGNTIYF. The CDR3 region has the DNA TGTGCCAGCAGATTGGGGAGCTCTGGAAACACCATATATTTT.

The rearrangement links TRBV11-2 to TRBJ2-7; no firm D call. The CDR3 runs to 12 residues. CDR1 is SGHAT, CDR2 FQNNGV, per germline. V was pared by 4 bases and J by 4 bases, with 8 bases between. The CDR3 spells CASSSKRYEQYF. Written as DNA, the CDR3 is TGTGCCAGCAGCTCCAAACGGTACGAGCAGTACTTC.

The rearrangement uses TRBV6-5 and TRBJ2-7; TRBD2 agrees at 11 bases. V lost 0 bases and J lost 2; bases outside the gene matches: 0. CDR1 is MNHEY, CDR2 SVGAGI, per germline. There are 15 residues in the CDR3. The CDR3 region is CASSYSSGRAYEQYF. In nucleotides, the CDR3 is TGTGCCAGCAGTTACTCTAGCGGGAGGGCCTACGAGCAGTACTTC.

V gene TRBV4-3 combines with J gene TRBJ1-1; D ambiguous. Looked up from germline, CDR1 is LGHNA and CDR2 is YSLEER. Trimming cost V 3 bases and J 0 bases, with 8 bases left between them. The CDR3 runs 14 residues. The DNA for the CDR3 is TGCGCCAGCAGCCACGGCCAGGTGAACACTGAAGCTTTCTTT. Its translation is CASSHGQVNTEAFF.

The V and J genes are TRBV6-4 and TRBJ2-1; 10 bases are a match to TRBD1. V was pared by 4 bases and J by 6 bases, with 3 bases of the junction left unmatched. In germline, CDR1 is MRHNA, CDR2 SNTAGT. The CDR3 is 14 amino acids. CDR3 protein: CASSVDRGVNEQFF. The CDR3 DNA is TGTGCCAGCAGTGTGGACAGGGGGGTCAATGAGCAGTTCTTC.

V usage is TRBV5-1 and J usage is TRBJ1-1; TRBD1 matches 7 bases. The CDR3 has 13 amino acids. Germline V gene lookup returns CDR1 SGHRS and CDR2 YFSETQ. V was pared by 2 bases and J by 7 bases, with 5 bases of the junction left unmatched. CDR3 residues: CASSFRGINEAFF. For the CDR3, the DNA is TGCGCCAGCAGCTTCAGGGGGATAAATGAAGCTTTCTTT.

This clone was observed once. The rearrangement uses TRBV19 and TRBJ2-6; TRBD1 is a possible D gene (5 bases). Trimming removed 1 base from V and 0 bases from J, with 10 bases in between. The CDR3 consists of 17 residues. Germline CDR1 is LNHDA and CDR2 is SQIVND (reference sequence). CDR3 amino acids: CASSIVQGTSGANVLTF. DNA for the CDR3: TGTGCCAGTAGTATAGTTCAGGGAACCTCTGGGGCCAACGTCCTGACTTTC.

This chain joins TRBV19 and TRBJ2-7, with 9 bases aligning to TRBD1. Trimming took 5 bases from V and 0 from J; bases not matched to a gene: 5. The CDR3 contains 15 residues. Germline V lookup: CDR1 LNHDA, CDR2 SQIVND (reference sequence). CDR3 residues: CASSSSDRGSYEQYF. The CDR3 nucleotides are TGTGCCAGTAGTTCCTCGGACAGGGGCTCCTACGAGCAGTACTTC.